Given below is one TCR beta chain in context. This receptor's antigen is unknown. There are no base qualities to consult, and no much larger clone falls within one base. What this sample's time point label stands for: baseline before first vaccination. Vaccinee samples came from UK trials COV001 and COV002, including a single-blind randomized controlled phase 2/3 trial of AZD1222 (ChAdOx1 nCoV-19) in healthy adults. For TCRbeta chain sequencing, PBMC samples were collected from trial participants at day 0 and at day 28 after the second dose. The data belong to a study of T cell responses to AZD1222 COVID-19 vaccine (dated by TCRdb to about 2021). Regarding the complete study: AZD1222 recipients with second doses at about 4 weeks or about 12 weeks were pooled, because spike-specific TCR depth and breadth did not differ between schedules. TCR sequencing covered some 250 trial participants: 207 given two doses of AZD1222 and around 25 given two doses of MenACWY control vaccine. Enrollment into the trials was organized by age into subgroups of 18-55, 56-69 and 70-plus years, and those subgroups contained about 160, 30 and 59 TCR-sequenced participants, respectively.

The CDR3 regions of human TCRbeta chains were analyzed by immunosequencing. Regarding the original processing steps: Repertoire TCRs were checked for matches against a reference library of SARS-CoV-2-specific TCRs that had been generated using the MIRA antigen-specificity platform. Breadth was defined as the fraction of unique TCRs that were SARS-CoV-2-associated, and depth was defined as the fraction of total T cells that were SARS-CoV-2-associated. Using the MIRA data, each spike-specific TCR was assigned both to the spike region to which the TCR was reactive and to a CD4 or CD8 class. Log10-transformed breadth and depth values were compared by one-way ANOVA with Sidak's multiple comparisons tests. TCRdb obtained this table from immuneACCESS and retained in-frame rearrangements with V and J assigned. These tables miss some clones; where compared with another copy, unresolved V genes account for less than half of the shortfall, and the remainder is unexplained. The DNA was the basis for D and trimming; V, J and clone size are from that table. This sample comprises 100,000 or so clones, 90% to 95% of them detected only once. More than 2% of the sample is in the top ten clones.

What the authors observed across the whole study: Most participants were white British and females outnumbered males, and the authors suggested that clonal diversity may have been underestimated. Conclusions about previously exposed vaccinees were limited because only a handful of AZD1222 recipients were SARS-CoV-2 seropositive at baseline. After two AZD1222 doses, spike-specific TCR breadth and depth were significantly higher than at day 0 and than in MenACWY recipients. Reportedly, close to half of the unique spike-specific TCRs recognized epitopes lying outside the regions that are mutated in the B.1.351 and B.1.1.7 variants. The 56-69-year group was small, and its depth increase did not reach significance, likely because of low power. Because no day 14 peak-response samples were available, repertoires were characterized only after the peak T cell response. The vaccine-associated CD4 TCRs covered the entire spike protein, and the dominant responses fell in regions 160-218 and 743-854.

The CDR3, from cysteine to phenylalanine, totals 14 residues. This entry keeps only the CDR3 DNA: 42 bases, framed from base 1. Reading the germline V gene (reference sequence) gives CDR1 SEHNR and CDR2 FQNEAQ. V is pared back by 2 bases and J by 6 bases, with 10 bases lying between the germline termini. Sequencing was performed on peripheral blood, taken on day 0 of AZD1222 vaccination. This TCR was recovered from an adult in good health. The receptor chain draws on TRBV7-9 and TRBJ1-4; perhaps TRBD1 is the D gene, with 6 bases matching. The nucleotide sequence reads TGTGCCAGCAGCTTATGGACAGAATATGAAAAACTGTTTTTT. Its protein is CASSLWTEYEKLFF.